This is a list of T cell receptor beta chains from one sample in a study of graft-versus-host responses after intestinal transplantation. No antigen is known for these receptors. Here immunoSEQ multiplex PCR was the method, and the copy in TCRdb shows in-frame clones only, minus some. The table records 80,000 to 100,000 clones, roughly 89% of them present only once. This sample comprised unstimulated CD4+ T cells sorted from spleen or lymph node cells, obtained before transplant. The origin of the receptors is a human donor who was the organ donor for an intestinal transplant. CDR3s include the opening cysteine and the closing phenylalanine or tryptophan. A D gene is named only where the DNA matches it firmly. Not all rows give a size; the values are once, few, many and, for expanded clones, a class.

clone size: once; J gene: TRBJ1-2; D gene: TRBD1; V gene: TRBV6-1; CDR3 DNA: TGTGCCAGCAGTGATAGGCAGGGGGCTGGTGGCTACACCTTC; CDR3 protein: CASSDRQGAGGYTF
clone size: NA; J gene: TRBJ2-1; D gene: NA; V gene: TRBV9; CDR3 DNA: TGTGCCAGCAGCGTAGCTGAAGCGGGTTTCTACAATGAGCAGTTCTTC; CDR3 protein: CASSVAEAGFYNEQFF
clone size: NA; J gene: TRBJ2-3; D gene: TRBD2; V gene: TRBV6-1; CDR3 DNA: TGTGCCAGCAGTGAAGCGCCCTGGGGGTTGCGGGGGAGTCCCACAGATACGCAGTATTTT; CDR3 protein: CASSEAPWGLRGSPTDTQYF
clone size: NA; J gene: TRBJ2-1; D gene: NA; V gene: TRBV21-1; CDR3 DNA: TGTGCCAGCAGCAAAGGGGGACAAATGGTCCGCAATGAGCAGTTCTTC; CDR3 protein: CASSKGGQMVRNEQFF
clone size: NA; J gene: TRBJ2-2; D gene: TRBD1; V gene: TRBV10-1; CDR3 DNA: TGCGCCAGCAGCAAGGACAGGGGAAACACCGGGGAGCTGTTTTTT; CDR3 protein: CASSKDRGNTGELFF
clone size: NA; J gene: TRBJ2-5; D gene: TRBD1; V gene: TRBV7-2; CDR3 DNA: TGTGCCAGCAGCTCCACAGGGGGCAGAGAGACCCAGTACTTC; CDR3 protein: CASSSTGGRETQYF
clone size: NA; J gene: TRBJ1-1; D gene: TRBD1; V gene: TRBV9; CDR3 DNA: TGTGCCAGCAGCGTAGCAGGGGGCATGAACACTGAAGCTTTCTTT; CDR3 protein: CASSVAGGMNTEAFF
clone size: once; J gene: TRBJ1-2; D gene: NA; V gene: TRBV7-2; CDR3 DNA: TGTGCCAGCAGCTTAGGGTCGGGTCTAGCTAACTATGGCTACACCTTC; CDR3 protein: CASSLGSGLANYGYTF
clone size: NA; J gene: TRBJ1-1; D gene: NA; V gene: TRBV6-1; CDR3 DNA: TGTGCCAGCAGTGAAGGGGGGTTGGGAACAGAGGGGGATACTGAAGCTTTCTTT; CDR3 protein: CASSEGGLGTEGDTEAFF
clone size: NA; J gene: TRBJ2-2; D gene: TRBD2; V gene: TRBV5-1; CDR3 DNA: TGCGCCAGCAGCGGACTAGCGGGGGGGAACACCGGGGAGCTGTTTTTT; CDR3 protein: CASSGLAGGNTGELFF
clone size: NA; J gene: TRBJ1-1; D gene: NA; V gene: TRBV6-1; CDR3 DNA: TGTGCCAGCAGTGACGTGTGGGGCAAAACGCTGCGTTTTGGCACTGAAGCTTTCTTT; CDR3 protein: CASSDVWGKTLRFGTEAFF
clone size: once; J gene: TRBJ1-1; D gene: NA; V gene: TRBV4-3; CDR3 DNA: TGCGCCAGCAGCCAAGTACCGACAGCGAACACTGAAGCTTTCTTT; CDR3 protein: CASSQVPTANTEAFF
clone size: NA; J gene: TRBJ2-7; D gene: TRBD2; V gene: TRBV5-1; CDR3 DNA: TGCGCCAGCAGGACGGGACTAGCGTCCTACGAGCAGTACTTC; CDR3 protein: CASRTGLASYEQYF
clone size: once; J gene: TRBJ1-2; D gene: NA; V gene: TRBV11-2; CDR3 DNA: TGTGCCAGCAGCTCCGTTCGCGGCCCTTTTAACTATGGCTACACCTTC; CDR3 protein: CASSSVRGPFNYGYTF
clone size: NA; J gene: TRBJ1-3; D gene: NA; V gene: TRBV30; CDR3 DNA: TGTGCCTGGAGTCTGTTTTCTGGAAACACCATATATTTT; CDR3 protein: CAWSLFSGNTIYF
clone size: NA; J gene: TRBJ1-6; D gene: NA; V gene: TRBV19; CDR3 DNA: TGTGCCAGTAGCCGGAGGTATAATTCACCCCTCCACTTT; CDR3 protein: CASSRRYNSPLHF
clone size: NA; J gene: TRBJ1-1; D gene: TRBD1; V gene: TRBV6-5; CDR3 DNA: TGTGCCAGTTCCGGGACAGCGAACACTGAAGCTTTCTTT; CDR3 protein: CASSGTANTEAFF
clone size: NA; J gene: TRBJ2-7; D gene: TRBD1; V gene: TRBV19; CDR3 DNA: TGTGCCAGTAGTATCTTTACCGGGACAGGACCCTACGAGCAGTACTTC; CDR3 protein: CASSIFTGTGPYEQYF
clone size: NA; J gene: TRBJ1-1; D gene: NA; V gene: TRBV19; CDR3 DNA: TGTGCCAGTAGAGAGGGGAGGGTTGGCACTGAAGCTTTCTTT; CDR3 protein: CASREGRVGTEAFF
clone size: NA; J gene: TRBJ2-7; D gene: NA; V gene: TRBV2; CDR3 DNA: TGTGCCAGAGCAGGGCCCTCCCCGTACGAGCAGTACTTC; CDR3 protein: CARAGPSPYEQYF
clone size: NA; J gene: TRBJ1-2; D gene: TRBD1; V gene: TRBV19; CDR3 DNA: TGTGCCAGTAGTATAGGGGACAGCGCTAACTATGGCTGCACCTTC; CDR3 protein: CASSIGDSANYGCTF
clone size: NA; J gene: TRBJ2-7; D gene: NA; V gene: TRBV7-5; CDR3 DNA: TGTCGGACTAACTATTCCTACGAGCAGTACTTC; CDR3 protein: CRTNYSYEQYF
clone size: NA; J gene: TRBJ2-2; D gene: TRBD1; V gene: TRBV4-2; CDR3 DNA: TGTGCCAGCAGCCATGTCCGAACAGGGGACACCGGGGAGCTGTTTTTT; CDR3 protein: CASSHVRTGDTGELFF
clone size: NA; J gene: TRBJ1-6; D gene: TRBD1; V gene: TRBV5-4; CDR3 DNA: TGTGCCAGCAGGAAAACAGGGGGCGCAAATTCACCCCTCCACTTT; CDR3 protein: CASRKTGGANSPLHF
clone size: few; J gene: TRBJ2-3; D gene: TRBD2; V gene: TRBV19; CDR3 DNA: TGTGCCAGTAGTTGGCGGACCTGGGGAGGGACAGATACGCAGTATTTT; CDR3 protein: CASSWRTWGGTDTQYF
clone size: NA; J gene: TRBJ2-3; D gene: TRBD2; V gene: TRBV7-2; CDR3 DNA: TGTGCCAGCAGCTTAGGGACTAGCGGGGGACCCGTGAGAGATACGCAGTATTTT; CDR3 protein: CASSLGTSGGPVRDTQYF
clone size: NA; J gene: TRBJ2-2; D gene: TRBD2; V gene: TRBV7-3; CDR3 DNA: TGTGCCAGCAGCCCGAAGGGACTAGCGAACACCGGGGAGCTGTTTTTT; CDR3 protein: CASSPKGLANTGELFF
clone size: NA; J gene: TRBJ1-1; D gene: NA; V gene: TRBV4-3; CDR3 DNA: TGCGCCAGCAGCCAAGCATTAGGAGGTCCTGAAGCTTTCTTT; CDR3 protein: CASSQALGGPEAFF
clone size: NA; J gene: TRBJ1-1; D gene: TRBD1; V gene: TRBV19; CDR3 DNA: TGTGCCAGTATAGACAGGGGGGGAATGAACACTGAAGCTTTCTTT; CDR3 protein: CASIDRGGMNTEAFF
clone size: NA; J gene: TRBJ1-2; D gene: NA; V gene: TRBV10-3; CDR3 DNA: TGTGCCATCAGTGAGGTGACCCGGGGCTATGGCTACACCTTC; CDR3 protein: CAISEVTRGYGYTF
clone size: NA; J gene: TRBJ1-6; D gene: NA; V gene: TRBV4-3; CDR3 DNA: TGCGCCAGCAGCCAAGGCGCGGGAAGCGCGTATAATTCACCCCTCCACTTT; CDR3 protein: CASSQGAGSAYNSPLHF
clone size: NA; J gene: TRBJ2-7; D gene: TRBD1; V gene: TRBV10-3; CDR3 DNA: TGTGCCATCAGCTCCATGGGACAGGGCTACGAGCAGTACTTC; CDR3 protein: CAISSMGQGYEQYF
clone size: NA; J gene: TRBJ2-3; D gene: NA; V gene: TRBV5-5; CDR3 DNA: TGTGCCAGCAGCCCCTCTCCAGGGGTGGGAACAGATACGCAGTATTTT; CDR3 protein: CASSPSPGVGTDTQYF
clone size: NA; J gene: TRBJ1-2; D gene: NA; V gene: TRBV29-1; CDR3 DNA: TGCAGCGTTGAAGACAGGGGTAACTATGGCTACACCTTC; CDR3 protein: CSVEDRGNYGYTF
clone size: once; J gene: TRBJ1-1; D gene: TRBD1; V gene: TRBV5-1; CDR3 DNA: TGCGCCAGCAGCACCGGGACAGTGAACACTGAAGCTTTCTTT; CDR3 protein: CASSTGTVNTEAFF
clone size: NA; J gene: TRBJ2-3; D gene: TRBD2; V gene: TRBV28; CDR3 DNA: TGTGCCAGCAGTTCCGAGCGGGGGAGCACAGATACGCAGTATTTT; CDR3 protein: CASSSERGSTDTQYF
clone size: NA; J gene: TRBJ2-3; D gene: NA; V gene: TRBV9; CDR3 DNA: TGTGCCAGCAGCGCCTCCCGTTACAGGGTGGATACGCAGTATTTT; CDR3 protein: CASSASRYRVDTQYF
clone size: once; J gene: TRBJ1-6; D gene: TRBD1; V gene: TRBV7-2; CDR3 DNA: TGTGCCAGCAGCCCATCCGGGACAGGGGGCCTCCCCCTCCACTTT; CDR3 protein: CASSPSGTGGLPLHF
clone size: NA; J gene: TRBJ1-2; D gene: NA; V gene: TRBV6-5; CDR3 DNA: TGTGCCAGCAGACCCGGCGGACTCTATGGCTACACCTTC; CDR3 protein: CASRPGGLYGYTF
clone size: NA; J gene: TRBJ1-1; D gene: TRBD1; V gene: TRBV6-5; CDR3 DNA: TGTGCCAGCAGTTACTCAAGGGGGCGGACTGAAGCTTTCTTT; CDR3 protein: CASSYSRGRTEAFF
clone size: once; J gene: TRBJ1-3; D gene: NA; V gene: TRBV6-5; CDR3 DNA: TGTGCCAGCAGCACAGGGAGCTCTGGAAACACCATATATTTT; CDR3 protein: CASSTGSSGNTIYF
clone size: NA; J gene: TRBJ2-5; D gene: TRBD1; V gene: TRBV5-4; CDR3 DNA: TGTGCCAGCAGCTTCCCGCAGGGGGCAGAGACCCAGTACTTC; CDR3 protein: CASSFPQGAETQYF
clone size: NA; J gene: TRBJ1-1; D gene: NA; V gene: TRBV7-3; CDR3 DNA: TGTGCCAGCAGCTTGGGGGGGCTGGGCACTGAAGCTTTCTTT; CDR3 protein: CASSLGGLGTEAFF
clone size: NA; J gene: TRBJ1-5; D gene: TRBD1; V gene: TRBV10-3; CDR3 DNA: TGTGCCATCAGTGAGTCGTTCCCAGGGGGCGGTCAGCCCCAGCATTTT; CDR3 protein: CAISESFPGGGQPQHF
clone size: NA; J gene: TRBJ2-5; D gene: NA; V gene: TRBV5-5; CDR3 DNA: TGTGCCAGCACCAATTTGGCCTGGCAAGAGACCCAGTACTTC; CDR3 protein: CASTNLAWQETQYF
clone size: NA; J gene: TRBJ2-1; D gene: TRBD2; V gene: TRBV28; CDR3 DNA: TGTGCCAGCAGTTTAGGGACTAGCGGGGGGGCTCGATTCAATGAGCAGTTCTTC; CDR3 protein: CASSLGTSGGARFNEQFF
clone size: NA; J gene: TRBJ2-1; D gene: TRBD2; V gene: TRBV30; CDR3 DNA: TGTGCCTGGAGTGGGGCGGGGGGGCGCTCCTACAATGAGCAGTTCTTC; CDR3 protein: CAWSGAGGRSYNEQFF
clone size: NA; J gene: TRBJ1-1; D gene: TRBD1; V gene: TRBV27; CDR3 DNA: TGTGCCAGCAGTCCCTGGGACAGGGTGAACACTGAAGCTTTCTTT; CDR3 protein: CASSPWDRVNTEAFF
clone size: NA; J gene: TRBJ2-1; D gene: TRBD2; V gene: TRBV7-6; CDR3 DNA: TGTGCCAGCAGCTTAGGTAGCGGGGGGCACCCCTACAATGAGCAGTTCTTC; CDR3 protein: CASSLGSGGHPYNEQFF
clone size: NA; J gene: TRBJ1-6; D gene: TRBD1; V gene: TRBV10-3; CDR3 DNA: TGTGCCATTTCCGGGACAGGGAACGGGGTGGGTAATTCACCCCTCCACTTT; CDR3 protein: CAISGTGNGVGNSPLHF
clone size: NA; J gene: TRBJ2-7; D gene: NA; V gene: TRBV4-2; CDR3 DNA: TGTGCCAGCAGCTATAGGGGCTCCAGCTCCTACGAGCAGTACTTC; CDR3 protein: CASSYRGSSSYEQYF
clone size: NA; J gene: TRBJ1-4; D gene: NA; V gene: TRBV5-1; CDR3 DNA: TGCGCCAGCAGCTTGGCCCCCGCGCAGGTTAATGAAAAACTGTTTTTT; CDR3 protein: CASSLAPAQVNEKLFF
clone size: NA; J gene: TRBJ1-6; D gene: NA; V gene: TRBV4-1; CDR3 DNA: TGCGCCAGCAGCCGGCAACAGAGCTCCTATAATTCACCCCTCCACTTT; CDR3 protein: CASSRQQSSYNSPLHF
clone size: NA; J gene: TRBJ2-7; D gene: NA; V gene: TRBV4-3; CDR3 DNA: TGCGCCAGCAGCCAAGGGGTTCTGGGGAGCGTCTACGAGCAGTACTTC; CDR3 protein: CASSQGVLGSVYEQYF